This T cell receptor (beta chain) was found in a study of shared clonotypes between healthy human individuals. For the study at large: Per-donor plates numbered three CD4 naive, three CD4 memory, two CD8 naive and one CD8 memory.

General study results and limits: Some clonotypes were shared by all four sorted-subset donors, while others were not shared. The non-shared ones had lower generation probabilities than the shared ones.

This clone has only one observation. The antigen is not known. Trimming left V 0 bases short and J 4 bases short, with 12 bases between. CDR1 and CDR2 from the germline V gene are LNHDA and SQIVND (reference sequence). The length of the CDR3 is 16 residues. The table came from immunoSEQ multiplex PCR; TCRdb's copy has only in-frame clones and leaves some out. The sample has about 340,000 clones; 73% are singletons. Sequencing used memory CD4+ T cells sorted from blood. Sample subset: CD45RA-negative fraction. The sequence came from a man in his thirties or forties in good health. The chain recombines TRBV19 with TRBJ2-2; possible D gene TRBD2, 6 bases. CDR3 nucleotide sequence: TGTGCCAGTAGTATAGATGTTGCGGAGGGCACCGGGGAGCTGTTTTTT. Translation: CASSIDVAEGTGELFF.